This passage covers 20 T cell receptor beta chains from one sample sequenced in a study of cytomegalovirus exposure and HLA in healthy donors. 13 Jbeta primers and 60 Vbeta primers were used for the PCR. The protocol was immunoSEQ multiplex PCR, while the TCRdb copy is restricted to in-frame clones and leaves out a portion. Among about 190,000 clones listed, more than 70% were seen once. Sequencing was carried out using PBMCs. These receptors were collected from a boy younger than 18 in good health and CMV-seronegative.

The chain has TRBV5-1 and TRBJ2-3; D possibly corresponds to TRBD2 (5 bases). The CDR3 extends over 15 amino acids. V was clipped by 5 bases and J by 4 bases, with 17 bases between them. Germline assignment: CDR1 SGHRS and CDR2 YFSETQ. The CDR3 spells CASSPGLRPPDTQYF. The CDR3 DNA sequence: TGCGCCAGCAGTCCAGGACTTAGACCCCCAGATACGCAGTATTTT.

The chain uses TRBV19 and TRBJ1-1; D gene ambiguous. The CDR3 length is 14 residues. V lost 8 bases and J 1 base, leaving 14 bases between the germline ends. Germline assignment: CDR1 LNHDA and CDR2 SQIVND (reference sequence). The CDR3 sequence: CASGQQLRNTEAFF. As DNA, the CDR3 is TGTGCCAGTGGCCAACAGCTTAGGAACACTGAAGCTTTCTTT.

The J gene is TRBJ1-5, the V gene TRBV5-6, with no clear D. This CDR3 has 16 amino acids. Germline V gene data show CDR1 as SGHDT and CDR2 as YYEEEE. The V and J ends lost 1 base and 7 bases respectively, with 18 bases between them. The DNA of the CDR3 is TGTGCCAGCAGCTTGTGGTCAGGCTCGGCAGGCCAGCCCCAGCATTTT. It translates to CASSLWSGSAGQPQHF.

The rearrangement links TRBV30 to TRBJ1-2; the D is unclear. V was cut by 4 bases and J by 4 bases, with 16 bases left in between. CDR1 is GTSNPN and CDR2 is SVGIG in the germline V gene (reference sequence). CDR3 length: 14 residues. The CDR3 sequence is CAWTRRGPGYGYTF. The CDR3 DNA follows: TGTGCCTGGACCCGACGGGGTCCGGGCTATGGCTACACCTTC. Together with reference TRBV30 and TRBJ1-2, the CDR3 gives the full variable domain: SQTIHQWPATLVQPVGSPLSLECTVEGTSNPNLYWYRQAAGRGLQLLFYSVGIGQISSEVPQNLSASRPQDRQFILSSKKLLLSDSGFYLCAWTRRGPGYGYTFGSGTRLTVV.

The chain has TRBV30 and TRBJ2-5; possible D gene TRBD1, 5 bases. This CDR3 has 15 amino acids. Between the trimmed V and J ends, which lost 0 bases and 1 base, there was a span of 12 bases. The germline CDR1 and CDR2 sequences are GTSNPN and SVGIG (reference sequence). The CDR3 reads CAWSVFTDIQETQYF. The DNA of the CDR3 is TGTGCCTGGAGTGTATTCACGGACATCCAAGAGACCCAGTACTTC.

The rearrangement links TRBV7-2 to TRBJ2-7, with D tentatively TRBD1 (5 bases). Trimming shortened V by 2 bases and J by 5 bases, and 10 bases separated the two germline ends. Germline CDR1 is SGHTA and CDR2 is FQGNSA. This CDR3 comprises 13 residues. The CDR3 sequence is CASSLSRVDEQYF. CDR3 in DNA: TGTGCCAGCAGCTTAAGCAGGGTTGACGAGCAGTACTTC.

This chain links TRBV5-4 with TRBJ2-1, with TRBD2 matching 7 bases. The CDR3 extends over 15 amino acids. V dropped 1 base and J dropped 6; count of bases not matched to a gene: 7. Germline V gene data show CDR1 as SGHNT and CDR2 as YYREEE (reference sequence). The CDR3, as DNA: TGTGCCAGCAGCTTGTTCCAGCGGGATGTCAATGAGCAGTTCTTC. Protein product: CASSLFQRDVNEQFF.

This chain's CDR3 is CAWRQGRYGYTF. DNA of the CDR3: TGTGCCTGGAGGCAGGGGCGTTATGGCTACACCTTC. The rearrangement links TRBV30 to TRBJ1-2; possible D gene TRBD1, 6 bases. The length of the CDR3 is 12 residues. The germline V gene has CDR1 GTSNPN and CDR2 SVGIG (reference sequence). V shed 3 bases and J shed 5 bases, with 10 bases lying between them.

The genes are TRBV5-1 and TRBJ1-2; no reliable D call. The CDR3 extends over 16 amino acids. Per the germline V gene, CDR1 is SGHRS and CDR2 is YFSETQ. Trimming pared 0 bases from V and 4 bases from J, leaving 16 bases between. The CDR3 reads CASSLESGRTIYGYTF. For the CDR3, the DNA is TGCGCCAGCAGCTTGGAAAGCGGCAGGACGATCTATGGCTACACCTTC.

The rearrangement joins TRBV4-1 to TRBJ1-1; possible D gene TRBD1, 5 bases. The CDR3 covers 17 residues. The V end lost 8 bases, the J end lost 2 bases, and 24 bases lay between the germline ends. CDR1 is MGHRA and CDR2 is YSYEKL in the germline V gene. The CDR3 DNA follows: TGCGCCAGCCACCCCCGGCAGGGCATAAACATCAACACTGAAGCTTTCTTT. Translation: CASHPRQGININTEAFF.

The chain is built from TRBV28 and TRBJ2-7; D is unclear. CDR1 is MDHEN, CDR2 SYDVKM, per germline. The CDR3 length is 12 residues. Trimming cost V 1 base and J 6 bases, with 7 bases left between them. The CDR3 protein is CASSLSIAEQYF. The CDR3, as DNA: TGTGCCAGCAGTTTATCGATAGCCGAGCAGTACTTC.

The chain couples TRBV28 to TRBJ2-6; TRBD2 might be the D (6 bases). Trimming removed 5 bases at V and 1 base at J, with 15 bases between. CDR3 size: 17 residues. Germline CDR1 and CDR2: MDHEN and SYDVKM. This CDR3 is CASSGVMAGSGANVLTF. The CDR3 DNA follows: TGTGCCAGCAGTGGGGTGATGGCGGGATCTGGGGCCAACGTCCTGACTTTC.

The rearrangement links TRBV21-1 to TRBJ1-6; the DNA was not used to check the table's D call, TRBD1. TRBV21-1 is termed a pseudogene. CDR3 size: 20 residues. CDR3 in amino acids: CASSRIQQGAILHMNSPLHF. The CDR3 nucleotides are TGTGCCAGCAGCAGGATCCAACAGGGGGCCATTCTCCATATGAATTCACCCCTCCACTTT.

The chain's CDR3 is CASRRRLQGVFSTDTQYF. The DNA for the CDR3 is TGCGCCAGCAGGCGAAGATTACAGGGGGTTTTTAGCACAGATACGCAGTATTTT. V usage is TRBV23-1 and J usage is TRBJ2-3; 8 bases line up with TRBD1. TRBV23-1 is an open reading frame, and its role is uncertain. The junction had 14 bases not matched to a gene; V was cut back by 6 bases and J by 0 bases. The CDR3 has 18 amino acids.

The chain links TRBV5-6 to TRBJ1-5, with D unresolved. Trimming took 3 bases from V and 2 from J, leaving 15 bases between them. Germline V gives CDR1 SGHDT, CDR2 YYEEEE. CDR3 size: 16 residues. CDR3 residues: CASSSGLLGGNQPQHF. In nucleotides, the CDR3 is TGTGCCAGCAGCTCCGGTCTACTCGGAGGCAATCAGCCCCAGCATTTT.

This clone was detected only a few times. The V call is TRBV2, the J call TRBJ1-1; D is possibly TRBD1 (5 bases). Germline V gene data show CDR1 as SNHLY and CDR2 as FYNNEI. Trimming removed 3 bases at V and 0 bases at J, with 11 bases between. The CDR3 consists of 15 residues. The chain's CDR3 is CASSDSRAMNTEAFF. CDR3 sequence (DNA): TGTGCCAGCAGTGATTCCAGGGCGATGAACACTGAAGCTTTCTTT.

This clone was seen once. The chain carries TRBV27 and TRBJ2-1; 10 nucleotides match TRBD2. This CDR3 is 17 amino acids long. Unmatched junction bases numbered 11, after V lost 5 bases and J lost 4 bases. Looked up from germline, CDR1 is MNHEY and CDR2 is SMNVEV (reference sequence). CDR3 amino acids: CASSTRGRAGGYNEQFF. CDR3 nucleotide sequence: TGTGCCAGCAGTACCCGTGGGCGAGCGGGAGGGTACAATGAGCAGTTCTTC.

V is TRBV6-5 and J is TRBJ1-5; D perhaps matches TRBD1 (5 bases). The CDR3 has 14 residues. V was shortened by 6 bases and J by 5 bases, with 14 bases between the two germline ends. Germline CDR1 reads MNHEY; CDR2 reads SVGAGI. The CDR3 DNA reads TGTGCCAGCAGCGAGGGGAGGCCCCATCAGCCCCAGCATTTT. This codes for CASSEGRPHQPQHF.

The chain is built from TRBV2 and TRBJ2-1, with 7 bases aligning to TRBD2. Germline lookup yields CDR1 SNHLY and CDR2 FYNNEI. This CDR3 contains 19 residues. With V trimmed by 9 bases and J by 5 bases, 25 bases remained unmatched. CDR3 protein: CARRRGYAGEVELNNEQFF. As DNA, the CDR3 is TGTGCCAGACGGCGGGGGTATGCGGGCGAAGTGGAACTCAACAATGAGCAGTTCTTC.

CDR3 DNA sequence: TGCGCCAGCAGACGCGCCGGGACAGGGGGCCTCGAGCAGTACTTC. Amino acid sequence: CASRRAGTGGLEQYF. This chain joins TRBV5-1 and TRBJ2-7; 12 bases fit TRBD1. J lost 6 bases, V lost 5 bases, and 9 bases had no gene match. The CDR3 runs to 15 residues. CDR1 SGHRS and CDR2 YFSETQ come from the germline V gene.